This T cell receptor (beta chain) is from a study of blood T cell repertoires in COVID-19. Study-level background: The United States, Italy and Spain were the sources of the acute and convalescent COVID-19 samples. PBMCs, B-cell-depleted T cells, or T cells provided the cDNA or gDNA that made up the material.

The CDR3 is 13 amino acids. Looked up from germline, CDR1 is SGDLS and CDR2 is YYNGEE. Trimming pared 0 bases from V and 12 bases from J, leaving 13 bases between. This clone was recorded once. Study processing details: By means of reference gene primer amplification, nucleated cell counts were estimated. Data came from immunoSEQ multiplex PCR; TCRdb stores just in-frame clones and leaves some out. V, J and clone size reflect that table, while D and trimming were determined from the DNA. This table holds more than 95,000 clones, 70% to 90% found once. The TCR comes from a man in his 60s with acute or convalescent COVID-19. The gene calls are TRBV9 and TRBJ2-1; unclear D gene. The sample was peripheral blood. This CDR3 is CASSVGGWSVQFF. The CDR3, as DNA: TGTGCCAGCAGCGTAGGAGGCTGGAGTGTGCAGTTCTTC.